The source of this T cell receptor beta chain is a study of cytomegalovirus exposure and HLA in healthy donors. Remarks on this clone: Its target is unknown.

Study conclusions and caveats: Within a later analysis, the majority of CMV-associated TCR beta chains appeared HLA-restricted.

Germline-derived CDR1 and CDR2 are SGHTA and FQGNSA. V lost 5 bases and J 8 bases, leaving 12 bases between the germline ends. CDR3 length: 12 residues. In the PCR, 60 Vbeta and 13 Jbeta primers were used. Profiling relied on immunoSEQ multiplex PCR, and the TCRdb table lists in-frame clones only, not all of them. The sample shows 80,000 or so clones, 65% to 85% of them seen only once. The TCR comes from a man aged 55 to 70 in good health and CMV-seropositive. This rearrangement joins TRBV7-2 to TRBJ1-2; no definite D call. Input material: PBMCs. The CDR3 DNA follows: TGTGCCAGCAGCAACATTACCCCCGGCTACACCTTC. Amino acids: CASSNITPGYTF.